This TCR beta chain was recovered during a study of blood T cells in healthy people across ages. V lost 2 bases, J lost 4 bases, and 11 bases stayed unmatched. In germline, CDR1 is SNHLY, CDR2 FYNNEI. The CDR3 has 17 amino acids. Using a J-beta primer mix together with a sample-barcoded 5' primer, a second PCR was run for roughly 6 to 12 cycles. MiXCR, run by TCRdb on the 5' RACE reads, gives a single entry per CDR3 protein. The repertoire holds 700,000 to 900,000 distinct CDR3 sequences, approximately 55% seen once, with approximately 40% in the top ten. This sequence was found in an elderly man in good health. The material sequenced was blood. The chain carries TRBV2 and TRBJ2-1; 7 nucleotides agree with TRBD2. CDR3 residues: CASSELGGSVRYNEQFF. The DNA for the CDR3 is TGTGCCAGCAGTGAATTGGGGGGGAGCGTCAGATACAATGAGCAGTTCTTC.